What follows are 24 T cell receptor beta chains derived from one specimen sequenced in a study of identical twins. One entry per CDR3 protein results from TCRdb running MiXCR on the 5' RACE reads. The sample lists more than 400,000 distinct CDR3 sequences, over 12% occurring once. The same data also contributed to another study, on yellow fever vaccine responses in identical twins.

What was sequenced was CD4+ T cells sorted from blood. The receptors derive from a woman younger than 35 in good health.

This clonotype was observed a few times. The chain couples TRBV12-3 or TRBV12-4 to TRBJ2-1, with D possibly matching TRBD1 (6 bases). This CDR3 is built from 15 residues. V lost 3 bases, J lost 7 bases, and 16 bases lay in between. For the CDR3, the DNA is TGTGCCAGCAGTTTCCCCAACAGGGTTTTAAATGAGCAGTTCTTC. Translated: CASSFPNRVLNEQFF.

This sequence joins TRBV6-1 and TRBJ2-6; no reliable D call. This CDR3 comprises 18 residues. V was clipped by 3 bases and J by 0 bases, with 15 bases between them. Looked up from germline, CDR1 is MNHNS and CDR2 is SASEGT. This chain's CDR3 is CASSEMKLRLSGANVLTF. The CDR3 coding sequence is TGTGCCAGCAGTGAGATGAAGCTTCGTCTCTCTGGGGCCAACGTCCTGACTTTC.

V and J are TRBV18 and TRBJ2-2; the D is unclear. The CDR3 spans 17 residues. Trimming shortened V by 0 bases and J by 0 bases, and 11 bases separated the two germline ends. The V gene's germline CDR1 is KGHSH and CDR2 LQKENI. The CDR3 sequence is CASSPPGSYANTGELFF. The CDR3 DNA reads TGTGCCAGCTCACCACCTGGCAGCTACGCGAACACCGGGGAGCTGTTTTTT.

The chain's CDR3 is CASSSGTGTREQFF. The CDR3 DNA reads TGTGCCAGCAGTTCCGGGACAGGGACGAGGGAGCAGTTCTTC. This rearrangement joins TRBV12-3 or TRBV12-4 to TRBJ2-1, with 9 bases matching TRBD1. The J segment lost 10 bases and the V segment lost 4 bases, leaving 8 bases of the junction unmatched. The CDR3 contains 14 residues.

This clonotype was seen at least ten times. The V and J genes are TRBV12-3 or TRBV12-4 and TRBJ1-2; D unclear. Trimming shortened V by 6 bases and J by 0 bases, and 11 bases separated the two germline ends. This CDR3 region has 14 residues. In nucleotides, the CDR3 is TGTGCCAGCAGCGCGTTATCCCCTAACTATGGCTACACCTTC. It codes for CASSALSPNYGYTF.

The rearrangement links TRBV20-1 to TRBJ1-1; D possibly corresponds to TRBD1 (6 bases). Trimming removed 5 bases at V and 1 base at J, with 14 bases between. The length of the CDR3 is 14 residues. The germline V gene has CDR1 DFQATT and CDR2 SNEGSKA (reference sequence). CDR3 in amino acids: CSAGRGHPNTEAFF. In nucleotides, the CDR3 is TGCAGTGCTGGACGGGGACACCCGAACACTGAAGCTTTCTTT.

In its sample, this clonotype was seen many times. The rearrangement uses TRBV12-3 or TRBV12-4 and TRBJ2-1, with D unresolved. The CDR3 consists of 14 residues. Trimming shortened V by 2 bases and J by 0 bases, and 5 bases separated the two germline ends. Here the CDR3 reads CASSLSHSYNEQFF. CDR3 DNA: TGTGCCAGCAGTTTATCTCACTCCTACAATGAGCAGTTCTTC.

The chain carries TRBV7-8 and TRBJ1-1; a weak D match, TRBD1 (6 bases). Germline values: CDR1 SGHVS, CDR2 FQNEAQ. This CDR3 contains 14 residues. Trimming took off 3 bases at V and 3 bases at J, with 11 bases between the two ends. The DNA for the CDR3 is TGTGCCAGCAGCTTGGACAGAGCCTACACTGAAGCTTTCTTT. Translation: CASSLDRAYTEAFF.

The chain carries TRBV6-1 and TRBJ1-5; no definite D call. CDR3 length: 15 amino acids. Per the germline V gene, CDR1 is MNHNS and CDR2 is SASEGT. V was pared by 1 base and J by 0 bases, with 7 bases between. The CDR3 bases are TGTGCCAGCAGTGAAGAGAACAGTAGCAATCAGCCCCAGCATTTT. Translated: CASSEENSSNQPQHF.

The V and J genes are TRBV7-2 and TRBJ2-1; D may be TRBD2 (6 bases). CDR1 is SGHTA, CDR2 FQGNSA, per germline. The CDR3 sequence is 12 residues long. V dropped 3 bases and J dropped 9 bases, with 9 bases sitting between them. For the CDR3, the DNA is TGTGCCAGCAGCTTTTCCGGGAGTGAGCAGTTCTTC. It encodes CASSFSGSEQFF.

This clonotype occurred a few times. This chain joins TRBV6-5 and TRBJ2-2, with unresolved D. V was shortened by 3 bases and J by 0 bases, with 8 bases between the two germline ends. This CDR3 is 15 amino acids long. Germline CDR1 reads MNHEY; CDR2 reads SVGAGI. This CDR3 is CASSYGWANTGELFF. CDR3 in DNA: TGTGCCAGCAGTTATGGCTGGGCGAACACCGGGGAGCTGTTTTTT.

The sample holds a few counts of this clonotype. The rearrangement uses TRBV14 and TRBJ1-6, with a tentative D call TRBD1 (6 bases). CDR1 is SGHDN, CDR2 FVKESK, per germline. V was clipped by 0 bases and J by 7 bases, with 13 bases between them. This CDR3 spans 16 amino acids. The CDR3 DNA sequence: TGTGCCAGCAGCCAAGATGGCGGGACAAACAATTCACCCCTCCACTTT. This translates into CASSQDGGTNNSPLHF.

This clonotype was counted between two and nine times. The V gene is TRBV21-1, the J gene TRBJ2-2; TRBD1, the D gene given by the table, was not confirmed from the DNA. TRBV21-1 is labeled a pseudogene. The CDR3 is made up of 14 amino acids. CDR3 in amino acids: CASSKVPDTGELFF. The CDR3 DNA sequence: TGTGCCAGCAGCAAAGTCCCTGACACCGGGGAGCTGTTTTTT.

The table lists this clonotype with a count of one. V and J are TRBV7-8 and TRBJ2-7; no definite D call. Germline V gene sequence: CDR1 SGHVS, CDR2 FQNEAQ. Trimming took off 3 bases at V and 1 base at J, with 16 bases between the two ends. The CDR3 consists of 16 residues. The CDR3 DNA sequence: TGTGCCAGCAGCTTCGCCGGGTGGAGCGCGTCCTACGAGCAGTACTTC. Its translation: CASSFAGWSASYEQYF.

The chain combines TRBV4-2 with TRBJ2-1; D gene ambiguous. Trimming removed 1 base at V and 9 bases at J, with 19 bases between. This CDR3 contains 16 residues. CDR1 and CDR2 (germline): LGHNA, YNFKEQ. The CDR3 nucleotides are TGTGCCAGCAGCCAAGTAGAGAACCCAGTCTGGCGTGAGCAGTTCTTC. Its protein is CASSQVENPVWREQFF.

This clonotype was counted many times. This chain joins TRBV28 and TRBJ1-1, with unresolved D. Trimming shortened V by 6 bases and J by 1 base, and 12 bases separated the two germline ends. CDR1 and CDR2 from the germline V gene are MDHEN and SYDVKM. This CDR3 region has 14 residues. The CDR3 DNA reads as TGTGCCAGCAGCCCGGCGGGAAGGAACACTGAAGCTTTCTTT. The encoded protein is CASSPAGRNTEAFF.

This chain joins TRBV3-1 and TRBJ2-6, with D unresolved. Germline loops: CDR1 LGHDT, CDR2 YNNKEL (reference sequence). V lost 1 base, J lost 0 bases, and 7 bases lay in between. CDR3 length: 16 residues. The CDR3 DNA sequence: TGTGCCAGCAGCCAAGGAGGAACCTCTGGGGCCAACGTCCTGACTTTC. Encoded protein: CASSQGGTSGANVLTF. The full variable domain, its missing parts supplied by reference TRBV3-1 and TRBJ2-6, is DTAVSQTPKYLVTQMGNDKSIKCEQNLGHDTMYWYKQDSKKFLKIMFSYNNKELIINETVPNRFSPKSPDKAHLNLHINSLELGDSAVYFCASSQGGTSGANVLTFGAGSRLTVL.

The chain carries TRBV10-3 and TRBJ1-4; D uncertain. V was pared by 6 bases and J by 7 bases, with 6 bases between. The germline CDR1 and CDR2 sequences are ENHRY and SYGVKD. CDR3 length equals 11 residues. The CDR3 bases are TGTGCCATCAGACTGGGTGAAAAACTGTTTTTT. It yields the protein CAIRLGEKLFF.

The chain combines TRBV11-3 with TRBJ2-1; possibly TRBD1 for D (6 bases). This CDR3 has 14 residues. Trimming removed 5 bases at V and 6 bases at J, with 14 bases between. The germline V gene encodes CDR1 SGHNT and CDR2 YENEEA. The CDR3 here is CASSLGRDTNEQFF. The CDR3 DNA is TGTGCCAGCAGCCTAGGCCGGGACACCAATGAGCAGTTCTTC.

The chain links TRBV18 to TRBJ1-1; 8 nucleotides agree with TRBD1. The V gene end was trimmed by 6 bases and the J gene end by 3 bases; junction bases not matched to a gene: 12. The CDR3 is 16 amino acids. Germline CDR1 reads KGHSH; CDR2 reads LQKENI. The CDR3 here is CASSTAPGGAYTEAFF. CDR3 bases: TGTGCCAGCTCTACCGCTCCAGGGGGCGCGTACACTGAAGCTTTCTTT.

The rearrangement joins TRBV4-1 to TRBJ2-5, with 11 nucleotides matching TRBD1. Trimming cost V 2 bases and J 6 bases; bases outside gene matches: 5. The CDR3 loop spans 15 amino acids. Germline assignment: CDR1 MGHRA and CDR2 YSYEKL. Here the CDR3 reads CASSQRTGGGQTQYF. In nucleotides, the CDR3 is TGCGCCAGCAGCCAACGGACAGGGGGCGGTCAGACCCAGTACTTC.

This clonotype has a handful of counts. V is TRBV12-3 or TRBV12-4 and J is TRBJ2-1; D may be TRBD1 (6 bases). Trimming pared 6 bases from V and 4 bases from J, leaving 13 bases between. This CDR3 spans 14 amino acids. CDR3 nucleotide sequence: TGTGCCAGCAGCCAAAACAGGGAGTACAATGAGCAGTTCTTC. It yields the protein CASSQNREYNEQFF.

The chain uses TRBV20-1 and TRBJ2-3; a possible D gene is TRBD2 (5 bases). Germline values: CDR1 DFQATT, CDR2 SNEGSKA (reference sequence). Trimming stripped 1 base from V and 2 bases from J, with 10 bases between. CDR3 size: 14 residues. The CDR3 here is CSARVPGNTDTQYF. The CDR3 bases are TGCAGTGCTAGAGTACCGGGAAACACAGATACGCAGTATTTT.

This clonotype was seen a handful of times. The chain uses TRBV15 and TRBJ2-4, with D perhaps TRBD2 (6 bases). The V end was cut by 0 bases, the J end by 8 bases, with 11 bases between. From germline, CDR1 is LNHNV and CDR2 YYDKDF (reference sequence). The CDR3 length is 14 residues. CDR3 region: CATSRDGWGDIQYF. The CDR3 DNA sequence: TGTGCCACCAGCAGAGATGGTTGGGGGGACATTCAGTACTTC.